This TCR beta chain was recorded in a study of OX40 agonist ivuxolimab in advanced cancers. J gave up 0 bases and V 0 bases, and 6 bases lay outside the gene matches. The germline CDR1 and CDR2 sequences are MNHEY and SMNVEV (reference sequence). The CDR3 has 17 residues. Sequenced by immunoSEQ multiplex PCR; TCRdb stores in-frame clones only, minus some. The table lists about 70,000 clones, about 89% of them singletons. The source material was CD4+ or CD8+ T cells sorted from blood, sampled in a trial of the OX40 agonist ivuxolimab. The rearrangement uses TRBV27 and TRBJ1-2, with 8 bases identical to TRBD1. The source is an adult with an advanced solid tumor such as melanoma, head and neck, liver or kidney cancer. Written as DNA, the CDR3 is TGTGCCAGCAGTTTATCGGCGACAGGGGCTCCTAACTATGGCTACACCTTC. Protein sequence: CASSLSATGAPNYGYTF.